The clone carrying this T cell receptor (beta chain) appeared many times. Its cognate antigen is unknown. Sample-barcoded 5' priming and a J-beta primer mix drove a second PCR of roughly 6 to 12 cycles. A template-switch adaptor containing 12 random nucleotides labeled each cDNA molecule. TCRdb re-called the 5' RACE reads through MiXCR, storing one row per CDR3 protein. The repertoire has around 670,000 distinct CDR3 sequences, about 30% of them found once; the top ten carry less than 20%. Germline loops: CDR1 SGHRS, CDR2 YFSETQ. V was shortened by 0 bases and J by 2 bases, with 12 bases between the two germline ends. The CDR3 is 15 amino acids. The data derive from a study of blood T cells in healthy people across ages. Background on the study: Through template switching, about one barcoded beta molecule was captured per two T cells, as measured in model experiments. Whole-study findings and limits: Naive CD4+ cell counts and diversity both ran higher in long-lived than in aged donors. Older age coincided with a roughly linear decline in TCR beta diversity per million T cells.

The V call is TRBV5-1, the J call TRBJ2-7; D gene ambiguous. The receptor was isolated from a woman aged 80 or over in good health. Sequenced: blood. CDR3 sequence (DNA): TGCGCCAGCAGCTTGGTGTCAGGATCAACCTACGAGCAGTACTTC. Its translation: CASSLVSGSTYEQYF.